The 18 T cell receptor beta chains below come from one sample, sequenced in a study of cytomegalovirus exposure and HLA in healthy donors. 60 Vbeta and 13 Jbeta primers were used in PCR. Some clones are missing from TCRdb's copy, which holds only in-frame ones; the method was immunoSEQ multiplex PCR. The table shows 170,000 or so clones, with around 72% occurring only once. Material for sequencing was PBMCs. These receptors all come from a woman between 45 and 60 years old in good health and CMV-seropositive.

The chain couples TRBV5-6 to TRBJ1-5; the D is unclear. V was trimmed by 4 bases and J by 2 bases, leaving 16 bases between them. Germline V gene sequence: CDR1 SGHDT, CDR2 YYEEEE. This CDR3 contains 16 residues. The CDR3: CASSRGTLQGNQPQHF. The CDR3 nucleotides read TGTGCCAGCAGCCGGGGAACGCTGCAAGGCAATCAGCCCCAGCATTTT.

Many counts were recorded for this clone. J is TRBJ2-2 and V is TRBV9; possibly TRBD2 for D (5 bases). Germline CDR1 is SGDLS and CDR2 is YYNGEE. This CDR3 region has 14 residues. With 6 bases removed from V and 4 bases from J, the gap between germline ends came to 13 bases. CDR3 sequence: CASNRDYTTGELFF. CDR3 bases: TGTGCCAGCAATCGCGACTACACCACCGGGGAGCTGTTTTTT.

Only one count was recorded for this clone. The same CDR3 is also encoded by other DNA sequences in this sample. V gene TRBV5-1 combines with J gene TRBJ2-1; D is possibly TRBD1 (6 bases). The CDR3 has 13 amino acids. CDR1 is SGHRS, CDR2 YFSETQ, per germline. Between the trimmed V and J ends, which lost 0 bases and 7 bases, there was a span of 8 bases. In DNA, the CDR3 is TGCGCCAGCAGCTTGGGGACAGAAAATGAGCAGTTCTTC. Protein sequence: CASSLGTENEQFF.

The J gene is TRBJ1-1, the V gene TRBV2, with D possibly TRBD1 on 6 matching bases. The V gene's germline CDR1 is SNHLY and CDR2 FYNNEI. V lost 2 bases, J lost 10 bases, and 17 bases lay in between. The CDR3 sequence is 14 residues long. In DNA form, the CDR3 reads TGTGCCAGCAGTGAAATATACAGGGCCGCTGGAGCTTTCTTT. Encoded protein: CASSEIYRAAGAFF.

V and J are TRBV28 and TRBJ2-7, with a possible D match to TRBD2 (6 bases). Trimming removed 6 bases from V and 3 bases from J, with 21 bases in between. CDR3 size: 16 residues. Germline V CDR1 and CDR2: MDHEN, SYDVKM. The CDR3 sequence is CASSHLPSSEYYEQYF. For the CDR3, the DNA is TGTGCCAGCAGCCACCTCCCCTCTAGCGAATACTACGAGCAGTACTTC.

This clone has only one observation. The V and J genes are TRBV7-2 and TRBJ2-2; TRBD1 aligns across 12 bases. Germline loops: CDR1 SGHTA, CDR2 FQGNSA. V lost 2 bases, J lost 3 bases, and 7 bases stayed unmatched. The CDR3 runs 18 residues. CDR3 residues: CASSLTSGTGGDTGELFF. The CDR3 region has the DNA TGTGCCAGCAGCTTAACTTCCGGGACAGGGGGCGACACCGGGGAGCTGTTTTTT.

The V gene is TRBV9, the J gene TRBJ2-1, with TRBD2 identical over 12 bases. The ends lost 2 bases at V and 7 bases at J; junction bases unmatched: 16. Germline V lookup: CDR1 SGDLS, CDR2 YYNGEE. The CDR3 sequence is 19 residues long. In DNA, the CDR3 is TGTGCCAGCAGCGTCAACCCTCGGACTAGCGGGAAAAGGGGGAATGAGCAGTTCTTC. Translating gives CASSVNPRTSGKRGNEQFF.

V usage is TRBV29-1 and J usage is TRBJ2-3; 10 bases are a match to TRBD2. CDR1 and CDR2 from the germline V gene are SQVTM and ANQGSEA. Trimming removed 3 bases from V and 1 base from J; junction bases left unmatched: 4. There are 15 residues in the CDR3. The CDR3 protein is CSVDRLAGRTDTQYF. The CDR3 DNA sequence: TGCAGCGTTGACCGACTAGCGGGCCGCACAGATACGCAGTATTTT.

The V gene is TRBV5-1, the J gene TRBJ1-5; 11 bases fit TRBD1. The CDR3 consists of 15 residues. V lost 5 bases, J lost 5 bases, and 6 bases stayed unmatched. Germline CDR1 and CDR2: SGHRS and YFSETQ. The CDR3 protein is CASSWTGGRDQPQHF. In nucleotides, the CDR3 is TGCGCCAGCAGTTGGACAGGGGGCAGGGATCAGCCCCAGCATTTT.

The J gene is TRBJ2-2, the V gene TRBV5-4; TRBD1 agrees at 7 bases. Germline lookup yields CDR1 SGHNT and CDR2 YYREEE (reference sequence). This CDR3 spans 17 amino acids. V shed 3 bases, J shed 3 bases, and the junction held 11 bases outside the gene matches. The chain's CDR3 is CASSSSGGRSDTGELFF. Written as DNA, the CDR3 is TGTGCCAGCAGCTCGTCAGGGGGTAGGTCGGACACCGGGGAGCTGTTTTTT.

This rearrangement joins TRBV9 to TRBJ2-5; no definite D call. The CDR3 totals 13 residues. The germline gives CDR1 SGDLS, CDR2 YYNGEE. Trimming took off 0 bases at V and 4 bases at J, with 7 bases between the two ends. This CDR3 reads CASSVDLGETQYF. The CDR3 DNA reads TGTGCCAGCAGCGTAGATCTAGGAGAGACCCAGTACTTC.

The chain joins TRBV19 to TRBJ2-7; 7 bases match TRBD1. V lost 5 bases, J lost 4 bases, and 8 bases stayed unmatched. This CDR3 contains 14 residues. Germline lookup yields CDR1 LNHDA and CDR2 SQIVND (reference sequence). The CDR3 DNA reads TGTGCCAGTAGTGGTCCGGGACAGATTTACGAGCAGTACTTC. It translates to CASSGPGQIYEQYF.

This clone was recorded only once. The rearrangement links TRBV19 to TRBJ2-1, with TRBD2 as a possible D gene (6 bases). CDR3 length: 15 amino acids. The germline V gene has CDR1 LNHDA and CDR2 SQIVND (reference sequence). V dropped 7 bases and J dropped 5 bases, with 18 bases sitting between them. For the CDR3, the DNA is TGTGCCAGTATGATTGGGCTAGCGCTTAACAATGAGCAGTTCTTC. It yields the protein CASMIGLALNNEQFF. The whole variable domain, filled in from reference TRBV19 and TRBJ2-1, reads DGGITQSPKYLFRKEGQNVTLSCEQNLNHDAMYWYRQDPGQGLRLIYYSQIVNDFQKGDIAEGYSVSREKKESFPLTVTSAQKNPTAFYLCASMIGLALNNEQFFGPGTRLTVL.

This clone was counted a single time. The chain joins TRBV28 to TRBJ2-7; 7 bases are shared with TRBD2. Germline CDR1 reads MDHEN; CDR2 reads SYDVKM. The CDR3 is 15 amino acids. J was trimmed by 0 bases and V by 6 bases; bases with no gene match: 8. The CDR3 DNA is TGTGCCAGCAGCCGACCGAGCGGGGTCTCCTACGAGCAGTACTTC. It is translated as CASSRPSGVSYEQYF.

The rearrangement links TRBV7-2 to TRBJ2-1, with 7 bases fitting TRBD1. This CDR3 region has 15 residues. Trimming took 5 bases from V and 5 from J; bases not matched to a gene: 9. Germline assignment: CDR1 SGHTA and CDR2 FQGNSA. CDR3 protein: CASSPTGRRDNEQFF. The CDR3 DNA follows: TGTGCCAGCAGCCCGACAGGGAGAAGGGACAATGAGCAGTTCTTC.

This sequence joins TRBV5-1 and TRBJ2-1; D gene unclear. V lost 1 base to trimming and J lost 7 bases, with 9 bases between them. The V gene's germline CDR1 is SGHRS and CDR2 YFSETQ. The CDR3 contains 13 residues. DNA for the CDR3: TGCGCCAGCAGCTTGAGCCCGACTAATGAGCAGTTCTTC. Translated: CASSLSPTNEQFF.

The CDR3 sequence: CASSPEPPGTQYF. As DNA, the CDR3 is TGTGCCAGCAGCCCCGAACCCCCGGGGACCCAGTACTTC. The V call is TRBV5-4, the J call TRBJ2-5; the D is unclear. V lost 4 bases and J 7 bases, leaving 14 bases between the germline ends. The germline V gene encodes CDR1 SGHNT and CDR2 YYREEE (reference sequence). The CDR3 consists of 13 residues.

The genes are TRBV6-1 and TRBJ2-3, with 7 positions matching TRBD2. This CDR3 spans 12 amino acids. Germline CDR1 MNHNS, CDR2 SASEGT. The V segment lost 8 bases and the J segment 6 bases; nucleotides outside the gene matches: 5. CDR3 residues: CASLLRGDTQYF. The CDR3 region has the DNA TGTGCCAGCCTCCTGCGGGGGGATACGCAGTATTTT.